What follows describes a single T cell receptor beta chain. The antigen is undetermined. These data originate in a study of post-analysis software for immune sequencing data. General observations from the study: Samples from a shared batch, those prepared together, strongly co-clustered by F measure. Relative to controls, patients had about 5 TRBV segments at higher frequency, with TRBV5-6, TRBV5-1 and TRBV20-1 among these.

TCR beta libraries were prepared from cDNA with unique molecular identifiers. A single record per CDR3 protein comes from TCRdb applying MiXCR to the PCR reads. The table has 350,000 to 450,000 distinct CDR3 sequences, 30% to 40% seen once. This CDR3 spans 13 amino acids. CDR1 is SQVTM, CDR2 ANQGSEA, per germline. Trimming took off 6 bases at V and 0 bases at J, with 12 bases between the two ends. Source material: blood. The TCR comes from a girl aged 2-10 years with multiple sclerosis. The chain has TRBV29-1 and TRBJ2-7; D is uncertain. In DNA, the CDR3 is TGCAGCGTCTTAGTGTCCAGCTCCTACGAGCAGTACTTC. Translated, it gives CSVLVSSSYEQYF.